This TCR beta chain was captured in a study of radiotherapy plus CTLA-4 blockade in lung cancer. Method: immunoSEQ multiplex PCR; TCRdb's copy keeps in-frame clones and lacks some. Among 95,000 to 150,000 clones, 70% to 90% were seen once, and the ten largest hold 6.9%. Per the germline V gene, CDR1 is GTSNPN and CDR2 is SVGIG (reference sequence). This CDR3 has 16 amino acids. Unmatched junction bases numbered 12, after V lost 2 bases and J lost 6 bases. This TCR derives from a human donor with non-small cell lung cancer that progressed on radiotherapy plus ipilimumab. The rearrangement uses TRBV30 and TRBJ1-5; TRBD1 agrees at 8 bases. The sequencing here drew on peripheral blood, taken from a patient treated with radiotherapy plus ipilimumab. DNA for the CDR3: TGTGCCTGGAGTCCCGTGGGACAGGCAGATCGTCAGCCCCAGCATTTT. Protein product: CAWSPVGQADRQPQHF.